A single sample gave rise to the 21 T cell receptor beta chains below, sequenced in a study of CD8 T cells in Susac syndrome. It was with random hexamers that roughly 0.45 to 1 ug RNA was reverse transcribed. TCRdb called the immunoSEQ multiplex PCR reads again in MiXCR, with one record for every CDR3 protein. The sample includes 71,000 or so distinct CDR3 sequences, just over 95% seen only once; the top ten take roughly 0.11%. Sequenced: CD4+ T cells from PBMCs. These receptor sequences come from a human donor with multiple sclerosis.

The chain carries TRBV29-1 and TRBJ1-3; D ambiguous. The length of the CDR3 is 13 residues. Trimming left V 4 bases short and J 0 bases short, with 7 bases between. Germline CDR1 reads SQVTM; CDR2 reads ANQGSEA. This CDR3 reads CSVAQNSGNTIYF. The CDR3 region has the DNA TGCAGCGTTGCGCAAAACTCTGGAAACACCATATATTTT.

The chain carries TRBV28 and TRBJ2-5; 7 positions match TRBD1. J gave up 5 bases and V 6 bases, and 6 bases lay outside the gene matches. The CDR3 loop spans 13 amino acids. Germline values: CDR1 MDHEN, CDR2 SYDVKM. The CDR3 sequence: CASRKTGFETQYF. CDR3 nucleotide sequence: TGTGCCAGCAGAAAGACAGGGTTTGAGACCCAGTACTTC.

The chain combines TRBV28 with TRBJ1-3, with D unclear. V lost 6 bases to trimming and J lost 2 bases, with 14 bases between them. The CDR3 length is 15 residues. Per germline, CDR1 MDHEN and CDR2 SYDVKM. CDR3 sequence: CASSLLRRTGNTIYF. The CDR3 DNA is TGTGCCAGCAGCCTCCTCAGGCGTACTGGAAACACCATATATTTT.

This chain uses TRBV3-1 with TRBJ1-1, with 8 bases aligning to TRBD1. Germline V lookup: CDR1 LGHDT, CDR2 YNNKEL (reference sequence). This CDR3 region has 14 residues. Germline trimming cut 4 bases from V and 2 bases from J; bases unmatched to any gene: 3. CDR3 sequence: CASSRGTGNTEAFF. For the CDR3, the DNA is TGTGCCAGCAGCCGCGGGACAGGAAACACTGAAGCTTTCTTT.

The rearrangement links TRBV7-2 to TRBJ1-2, with a weak D call TRBD1 (5 bases). V was shortened by 7 bases and J by 8 bases, with 23 bases between the two germline ends. The germline V gene has CDR1 SGHTA and CDR2 FQGNSA. CDR3 size: 15 residues. The CDR3 loop is CASTLGADPLGGYTF. CDR3 coding DNA: TGTGCCAGCACCCTCGGGGCAGACCCTCTCGGCGGCTACACCTTC.

This chain uses TRBV7-9 with TRBJ1-6, with 7 bases identical to TRBD1. The CDR3 has 14 residues. With 5 bases clipped from V and 7 bases from J, the junction kept 5 bases outside the gene matches. The germline V gene encodes CDR1 SEHNR and CDR2 FQNEAQ (reference sequence). The CDR3 DNA reads TGTGCCAGCAGCGACAGGGTCGGAAATTCACCCCTCCACTTT. Translated, it gives CASSDRVGNSPLHF.

About this clonotype itself: The junction departs from the called germline gene at one end, perhaps through a read error. The rearrangement joins TRBV6-2 or TRBV6-3 to TRBJ2-7; D is perhaps TRBD1 (5 bases). This CDR3 contains 15 residues. Germline V gives CDR1 MNHEY, CDR2 SVGEGT. The CDR3 DNA sequence: TGTGCCAGCAGTTACTCGGATGACAGCTCCGACGAGCAGTACTTC. Its protein is CASSYSDDSSDEQYF.

The chain links TRBV6-6 to TRBJ2-6, with no clear D. Germline assignment: CDR1 MNHNY and CDR2 SVGAGI (reference sequence). This CDR3 region has 15 residues. V lost 4 bases to trimming and J lost 0 bases, with 7 bases between them. CDR3 bases: TGTGCCAGCAGTTCTCATGTCTCTGGGGCCAACGTCCTGACTTTC. Protein: CASSSHVSGANVLTF.

The chain recombines TRBV12-3 or TRBV12-4 with TRBJ1-5; 7 bases line up with TRBD1. V shed 5 bases, J shed 6 bases, and the junction held 7 bases outside the gene matches. The CDR3 length is 14 residues. The CDR3 protein is CASSQDRVPQPQHF. CDR3 nucleotide sequence: TGTGCCAGCAGTCAAGACAGGGTTCCTCAGCCCCAGCATTTT.

V is TRBV12-3 or TRBV12-4 and J is TRBJ2-5; 9 bases align to TRBD1. V was pared by 6 bases and J by 0 bases, with 5 bases of the junction left unmatched. The CDR3 totals 15 residues. The DNA of the CDR3 is TGTGCCAGCAGCCCCGGGACAGGGTACCAAGAGACCCAGTACTTC. Its protein is CASSPGTGYQETQYF.

The rearrangement joins TRBV2 to TRBJ2-3; unclear D gene. Per the germline V gene, CDR1 is SNHLY and CDR2 is FYNNEI. Trimming took 1 base from V and 3 from J, leaving 8 bases between them. The CDR3 extends over 14 amino acids. For the CDR3, the DNA is TGTGCCAGCAGTGAAGTGGGTAGGACAGATACGCAGTATTTT. Amino acid sequence: CASSEVGRTDTQYF. The complete variable domain, with remaining parts taken from reference TRBV2 and TRBJ2-3, reads EPEVTQTPSHQVTQMGQEVILRCVPISNHLYFYWYRQILGQKVEFLVSFYNNEISEKSEIFDDQFSVERPDGSNFTLKIRSTKLEDSAMYFCASSEVGRTDTQYFGPGTRLTVL.

The chain recombines TRBV18 with TRBJ2-7, with D perhaps TRBD2 (5 bases). CDR1 is KGHSH and CDR2 is LQKENI in the germline V gene. The CDR3 spans 13 residues. Deletions cut 4 bases from V and 5 bases from J, with 12 bases between. In DNA, the CDR3 is TGTGCCAGCTCACAAAACCCCGGGAACGAGCAGTACTTC. Translated, it gives CASSQNPGNEQYF.

The chain carries TRBV5-1 and TRBJ1-2; the match to TRBD1 covers 7 bases. CDR3 size: 15 residues. Germline CDR1 SGHRS, CDR2 YFSETQ. Germline trimming cut 4 bases from V and 6 bases from J; bases unmatched to any gene: 12. Here the CDR3 reads CASSNTGTVGDGYTF. The CDR3 DNA reads TGCGCCAGCAGCAATACCGGGACAGTAGGAGATGGCTACACCTTC.

The chain carries TRBV11-2 and TRBJ2-1; tentatively, D is TRBD1 (5 bases). Trimming shortened V by 0 bases and J by 12 bases, and 9 bases separated the two germline ends. Germline CDR1 is SGHAT and CDR2 is FQNNGV. The CDR3 runs 12 residues. The CDR3 sequence is CASSLDGAGQFF. The DNA for the CDR3 is TGTGCCAGCAGCTTAGATGGGGCTGGGCAGTTCTTC.

The chain has TRBV5-1 and TRBJ2-5, with TRBD1 as a possible D gene (6 bases). Trimming shortened V by 0 bases and J by 4 bases, and 13 bases separated the two germline ends. The V gene's germline CDR1 is SGHRS and CDR2 YFSETQ. The length of the CDR3 is 15 residues. The CDR3, as DNA: TGCGCCAGCAGCTTGGGGGACACCTTGAGAGAGACCCAGTACTTC. This gives the protein CASSLGDTLRETQYF. Combining the CDR3 with reference TRBV5-1 and TRBJ2-5 gives the whole variable domain KAGVTQTPRYLIKTRGQQVTLSCSPISGHRSVSWYQQTPGQGLQFLFEYFSETQRNKGNFPGRFSGRQFSNSRSEMNVSTLELGDSALYLCASSLGDTLRETQYFGPGTRLLVL.

Regarding this clonotype: A junction boundary mismatches the germline segment, possibly from a read error. This rearrangement joins TRBV20-1 to TRBJ2-1; 9 bases map to TRBD2. Germline lookup yields CDR1 DFQATT and CDR2 SNEGSKA (reference sequence). This CDR3 comprises 14 residues. CDR3 region: CSARALAGYNEQFF. The DNA of the CDR3 is TGCAGTGCAAGAGCCCTAGCGGGGTACAATGAGCAGTTCTTC.

This chain links TRBV2 with TRBJ2-7; 9 nucleotides align to TRBD2. The CDR3 covers 13 residues. With V trimmed by 7 bases and J by 6 bases, 7 bases remained unmatched. The germline V gene has CDR1 SNHLY and CDR2 FYNNEI. CDR3 protein: CASNAGGPSEQYF. The CDR3 DNA reads as TGTGCCAGCAATGCGGGGGGGCCGAGCGAGCAGTACTTC.

The chain couples TRBV9 to TRBJ2-6, with TRBD2 matching 10 bases. Germline V gene data show CDR1 as SGDLS and CDR2 as YYNGEE. V was pared by 0 bases and J by 2 bases, with 17 bases of the junction left unmatched. The CDR3 runs 22 residues. In nucleotides, the CDR3 is TGTGCCAGCAGCGTAGATCTGGGTCTAGCGGGGGCCACGGGGCCTGGGGCCAACGTCCTGACTTTC. Translation gives CASSVDLGLAGATGPGANVLTF.

CDR3 amino acids: CASSYSGTGENIQYF. The CDR3 nucleotides are TGTGCCAGCAGTTACTCCGGGACAGGGGAAAACATTCAGTACTTC. The gene calls are TRBV6-2 or TRBV6-3 and TRBJ2-4; 10 nucleotides match TRBD1. CDR1 is MNHEY, CDR2 SVGEGT, per germline. The CDR3 is made up of 15 amino acids. V trimming: 0 bases; J trimming: 5 bases; junction bases outside the gene matches: 1.

The genes are TRBV24-1 and TRBJ1-1; no clear D gene. V shed 4 bases and J shed 2 bases, with 7 bases lying between them. Looked up from germline, CDR1 is KGHDR and CDR2 is SFDVKD. The CDR3 totals 13 residues. This CDR3 is CATSDGQNTEAFF. In nucleotides, the CDR3 is TGTGCCACCAGTGACGGCCAAAACACTGAAGCTTTCTTT.

The CDR3 is CASSQGTSYNEQFF. CDR3 in DNA: TGTGCCAGCAGCCAGGGGACTTCCTACAATGAGCAGTTCTTC. J is TRBJ2-1 and V is TRBV25-1; D is possibly TRBD1 or TRBD2 (6 bases each). The CDR3 runs to 14 residues. Germline V CDR1 and CDR2: MGHDK, SYGVNS. V lost 6 bases, J lost 1 base, and 10 bases lay in between.